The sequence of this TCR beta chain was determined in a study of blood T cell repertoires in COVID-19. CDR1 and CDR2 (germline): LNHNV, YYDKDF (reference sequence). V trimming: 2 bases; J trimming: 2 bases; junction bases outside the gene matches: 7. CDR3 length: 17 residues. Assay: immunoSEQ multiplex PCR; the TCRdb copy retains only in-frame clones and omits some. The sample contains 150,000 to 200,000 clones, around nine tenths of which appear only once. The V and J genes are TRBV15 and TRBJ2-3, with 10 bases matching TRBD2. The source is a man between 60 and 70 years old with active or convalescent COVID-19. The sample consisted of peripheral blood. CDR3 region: CATSRTKRGGTTDTQYF. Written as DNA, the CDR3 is TGTGCCACCAGCAGAACCAAGCGGGGGGGAACCACAGATACGCAGTATTTT.